This T cell receptor beta chain was documented in a study of post-analysis software for immune sequencing data. Overall study results and limits: Samples sharing a preparation batch grouped tightly together when assessed by F measure. Patients carried several TRBV segments more frequently than controls did, and TRBV5-6, TRBV5-1 and TRBV20-1 were among them.

The V end lost 6 bases, the J end lost 6 bases, and 23 bases lay between the germline ends. This CDR3 has 16 amino acids. Germline V gives CDR1 MNHEY, CDR2 SVGAGI. Tagging with unique molecular identifiers was a feature of the TCR beta cDNA libraries. TCRdb re-derived calls from the PCR reads in MiXCR, one entry per CDR3 protein. The sample contains roughly 800,000 distinct CDR3 sequences, around 45% of which appear only once. As concerns this clonotype: What it binds is not known.

The sequenced material came from blood. V is TRBV6-5 and J is TRBJ1-2, with D tentatively TRBD1 (5 bases). The sequence was collected from a girl aged 5-17 years with multiple sclerosis. CDR3 nucleotides: TGTGCCAGCAGAGACAAAGACGGGACGTCTTTGAATGGCTACACCTTC. This gives the protein CASRDKDGTSLNGYTF.